This TCR beta chain was identified during a study of shared clonotypes between healthy human individuals. Study-wide context: Three plates were used per donor for CD4 naive, three for CD4 memory, two for CD8 naive and one for CD8 memory.

Repertoires were generated with immunoSEQ multiplex PCR, while TCRdb's copy carries only in-frame clones and drops some. The sample includes some 1,100,000 clones, 75% to 85% of them seen just once. This CDR3 region has 14 residues. Trimming shortened V by 0 bases and J by 4 bases, and 9 bases separated the two germline ends. CDR1 KGHSH and CDR2 LQKENI come from the germline V gene. On this clone itself: What it binds is not known.

Study findings and constraints: Memory subsets generally showed smaller estimated richness than naive subsets did. Compared with clonotypes that all four donors shared, non-shared clonotypes had lower generation probabilities. Represented genetic and exposure-history diversity was restricted by having few donors.

The chain is built from TRBV18 and TRBJ1-2; no reliable D call. This sequence originates from a man aged 18 to 29 in good health. Some clones in this sample may be carry-over from other donors' samples. The sequencing sample was made of memory CD4+ T cells from PBMCs. As for subset: CD45RA-negative fraction. As DNA, the CDR3 is TGTGCCAGCTCACCACCGGCTTGGGCCTATGGCTACACCTTC. Translating it yields CASSPPAWAYGYTF. The full variable domain, with the rest looked up from reference TRBV18 and TRBJ1-2, is NAGVMQNPRHLVRRRGQEARLRCSPMKGHSHVYWYRQLPEEGLKFMVYLQKENIIDESGMPKERFSAEFPKEGPSILRIQQVVRGDSAAYFCASSPPAWAYGYTFGSGTRLTVV.